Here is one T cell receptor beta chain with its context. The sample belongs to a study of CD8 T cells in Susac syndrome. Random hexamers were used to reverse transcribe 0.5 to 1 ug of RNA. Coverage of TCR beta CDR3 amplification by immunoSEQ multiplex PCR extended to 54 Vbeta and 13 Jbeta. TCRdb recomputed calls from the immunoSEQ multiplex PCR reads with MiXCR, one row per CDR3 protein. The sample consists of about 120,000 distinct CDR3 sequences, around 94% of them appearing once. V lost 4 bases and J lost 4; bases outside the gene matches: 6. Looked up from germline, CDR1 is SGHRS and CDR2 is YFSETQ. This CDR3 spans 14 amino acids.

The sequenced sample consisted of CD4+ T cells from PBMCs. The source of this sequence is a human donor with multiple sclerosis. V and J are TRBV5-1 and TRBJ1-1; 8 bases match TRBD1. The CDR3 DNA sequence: TGCGCCAGCAGCCCAGGGACAGGAAGCACTGAAGCTTTCTTT. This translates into CASSPGTGSTEAFF. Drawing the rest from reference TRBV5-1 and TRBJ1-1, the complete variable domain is KAGVTQTPRYLIKTRGQQVTLSCSPISGHRSVSWYQQTPGQGLQFLFEYFSETQRNKGNFPGRFSGRQFSNSRSEMNVSTLELGDSALYLCASSPGTGSTEAFFGQGTRLTVV.